A single sample gave rise to the 3 T cell receptor beta chains below, sequenced in a study of T cell responses to AZD1222 COVID-19 vaccine. This table comes from immunoSEQ multiplex PCR, and its TCRdb copy is limited to in-frame clones, with some not included. The sample yields about 140,000 clones, about 90% seen once. The source material was peripheral blood, sampled 28 days after the second dose of the MenACWY control vaccine. Receptor source: an adult who received the MenACWY meningococcal vaccine as a control.

The chain recombines TRBV19 with TRBJ2-2; no clear D. CDR3 length: 13 amino acids. Looked up from germline, CDR1 is LNHDA and CDR2 is SQIVND (reference sequence). V was pared by 4 bases and J by 1 base, with 4 bases between. CDR3 in DNA: TGTGCCAGTAGTAGAGGGAACACCGGGGAGCTGTTTTTT. Translation: CASSRGNTGELFF.

The chain combines TRBV24-1 with TRBJ2-7; 7 positions agree with TRBD1. This CDR3 has 14 amino acids. V shed 4 bases, J shed 5 bases, and the junction held 7 bases outside the gene matches. The germline V gene has CDR1 KGHDR and CDR2 SFDVKD. The CDR3 is CATSEAGGDNEQYF. CDR3 bases: TGTGCCACCAGTGAGGCAGGGGGAGACAACGAGCAGTACTTC.

The gene calls are TRBV6-5 and TRBJ2-1; 12 bases are a match to TRBD2. This CDR3 comprises 15 residues. With V trimmed by 6 bases and J by 8 bases, 8 bases remained unmatched. CDR1 MNHEY and CDR2 SVGAGI come from the germline V gene. The CDR3 sequence: CASRTSGGYLDEQFF. The CDR3 DNA reads as TGTGCCAGCAGGACTAGCGGGGGCTACTTAGATGAGCAGTTCTTC.